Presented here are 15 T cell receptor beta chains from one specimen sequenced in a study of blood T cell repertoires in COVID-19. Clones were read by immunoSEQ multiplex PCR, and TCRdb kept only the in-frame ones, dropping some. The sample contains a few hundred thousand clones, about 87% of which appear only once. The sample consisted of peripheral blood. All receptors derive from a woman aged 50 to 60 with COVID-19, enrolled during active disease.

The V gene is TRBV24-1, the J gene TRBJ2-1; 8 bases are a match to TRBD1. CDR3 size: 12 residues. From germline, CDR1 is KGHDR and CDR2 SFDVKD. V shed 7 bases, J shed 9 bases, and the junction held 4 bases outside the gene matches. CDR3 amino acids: CATSEDRAEQFF. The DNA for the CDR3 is TGTGCCACCAGCGAGGACAGGGCTGAGCAGTTCTTC.

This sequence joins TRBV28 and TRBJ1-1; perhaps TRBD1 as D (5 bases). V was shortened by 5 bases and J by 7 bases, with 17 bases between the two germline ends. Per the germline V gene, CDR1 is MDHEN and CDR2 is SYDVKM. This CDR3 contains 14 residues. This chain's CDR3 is CASSPPGGRDEAFF. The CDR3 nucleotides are TGTGCCAGCAGTCCCCCGGGGGGAAGGGATGAAGCTTTCTTT.

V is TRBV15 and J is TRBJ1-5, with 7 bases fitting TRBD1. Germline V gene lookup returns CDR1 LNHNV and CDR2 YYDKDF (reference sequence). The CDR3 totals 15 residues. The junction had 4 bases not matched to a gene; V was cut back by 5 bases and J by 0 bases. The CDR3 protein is CATSPRGVSNQPQHF. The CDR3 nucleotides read TGTGCCACCAGCCCCAGGGGGGTTAGCAATCAGCCCCAGCATTTT.

The CDR3 reads CASSAGQGSNSPLHF. CDR3 nucleotide sequence: TGTGCCAGCAGCGCCGGACAGGGCAGTAATTCACCCCTCCACTTT. The chain couples TRBV9 to TRBJ1-6, with 8 bases that match TRBD1. Germline V lookup: CDR1 SGDLS, CDR2 YYNGEE. V gave up 3 bases and J gave up 6 bases; unmatched junction bases: 5. CDR3 size: 15 residues.

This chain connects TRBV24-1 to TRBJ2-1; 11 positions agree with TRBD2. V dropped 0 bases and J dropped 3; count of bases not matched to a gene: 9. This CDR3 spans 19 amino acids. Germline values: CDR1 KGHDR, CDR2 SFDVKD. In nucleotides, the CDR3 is TGTGCCACCAGTGATTTGCGAGGAACTAGCGGGGGTAACTACAATGAGCAGTTCTTC. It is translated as CATSDLRGTSGGNYNEQFF.

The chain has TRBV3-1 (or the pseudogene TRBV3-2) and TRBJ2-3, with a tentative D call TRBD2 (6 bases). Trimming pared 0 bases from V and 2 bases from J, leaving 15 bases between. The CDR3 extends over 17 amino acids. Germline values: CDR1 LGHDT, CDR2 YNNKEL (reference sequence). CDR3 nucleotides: TGTGCCAGCAGCCAAGATAGTCGGGTAGCGGTCACAGATACGCAGTATTTT. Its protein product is CASSQDSRVAVTDTQYF.

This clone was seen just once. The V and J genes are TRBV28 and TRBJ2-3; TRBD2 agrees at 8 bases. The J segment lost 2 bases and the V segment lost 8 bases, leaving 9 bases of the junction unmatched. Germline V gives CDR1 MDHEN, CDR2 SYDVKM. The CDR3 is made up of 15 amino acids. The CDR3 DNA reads TGTGCCAGCCTCGGGGGGGCGCGAAACACAGATACGCAGTATTTT. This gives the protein CASLGGARNTDTQYF.

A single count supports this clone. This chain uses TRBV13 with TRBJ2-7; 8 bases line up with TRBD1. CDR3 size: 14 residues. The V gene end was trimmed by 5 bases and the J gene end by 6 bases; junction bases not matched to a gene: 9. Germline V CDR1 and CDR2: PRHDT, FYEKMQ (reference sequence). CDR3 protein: CASSQTTGDSEQYF. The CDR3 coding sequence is TGTGCCAGCAGCCAAACGACAGGGGATTCCGAGCAGTACTTC.

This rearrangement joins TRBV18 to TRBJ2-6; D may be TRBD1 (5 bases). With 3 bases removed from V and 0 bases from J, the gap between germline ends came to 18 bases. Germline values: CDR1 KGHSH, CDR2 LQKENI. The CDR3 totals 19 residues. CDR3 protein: CASSPSRTHHLSGANVLTF. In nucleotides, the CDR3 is TGTGCCAGCTCACCCTCTAGGACACACCACCTCTCTGGGGCCAACGTCCTGACTTTC.

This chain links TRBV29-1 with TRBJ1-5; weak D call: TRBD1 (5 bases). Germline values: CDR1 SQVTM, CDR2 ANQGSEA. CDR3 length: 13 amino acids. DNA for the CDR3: TGCAGTGGTGGCGGGGGACTGAATCAGCCCCAGCATTTT. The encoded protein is CSGGGGLNQPQHF.

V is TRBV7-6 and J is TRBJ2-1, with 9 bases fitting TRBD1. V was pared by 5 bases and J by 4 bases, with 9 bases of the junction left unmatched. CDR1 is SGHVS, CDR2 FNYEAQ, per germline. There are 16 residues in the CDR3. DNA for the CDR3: TGTGCCAGCAGCCTGACCCCGGGACAGGGATACAATGAGCAGTTCTTC. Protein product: CASSLTPGQGYNEQFF.

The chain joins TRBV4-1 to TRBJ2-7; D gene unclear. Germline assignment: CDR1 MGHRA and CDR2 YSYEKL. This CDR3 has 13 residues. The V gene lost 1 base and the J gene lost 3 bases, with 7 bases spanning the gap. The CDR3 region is CASSQVEFYEQYF. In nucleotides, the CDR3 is TGCGCCAGCAGCCAAGTAGAGTTCTACGAGCAGTACTTC.

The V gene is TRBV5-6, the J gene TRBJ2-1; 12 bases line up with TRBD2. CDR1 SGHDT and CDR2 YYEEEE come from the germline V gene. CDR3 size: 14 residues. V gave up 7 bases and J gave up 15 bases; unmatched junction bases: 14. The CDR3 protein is CASLSELAGGMRFF. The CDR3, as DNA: TGTGCCAGCCTCTCGGAGCTAGCGGGGGGGATGCGGTTCTTC.

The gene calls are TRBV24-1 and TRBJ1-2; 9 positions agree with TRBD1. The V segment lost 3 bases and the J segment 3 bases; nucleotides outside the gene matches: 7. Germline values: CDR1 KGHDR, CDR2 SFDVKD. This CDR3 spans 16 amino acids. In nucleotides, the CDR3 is TGTGCCACCAGTGATCCGGAGACAGGGGGTGACTATGGCTACACCTTC. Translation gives CATSDPETGGDYGYTF.

CDR3 coding DNA: TGTGCCAGTAGTCCTGGACAGGCTAATGAAAAACTGTTTTTT. Translating gives CASSPGQANEKLFF. The chain employs TRBV19 and TRBJ1-4; 7 bases line up with TRBD1. In germline, CDR1 is LNHDA, CDR2 SQIVND (reference sequence). The CDR3 totals 14 residues. The junction had 3 bases not matched to a gene; V was cut back by 5 bases and J by 3 bases. Full variable domain (missing parts from reference TRBV19 and TRBJ1-4): DGGITQSPKYLFRKEGQNVTLSCEQNLNHDAMYWYRQDPGQGLRLIYYSQIVNDFQKGDIAEGYSVSREKKESFPLTVTSAQKNPTAFYLCASSPGQANEKLFFGSGTQLSVL.